This T cell receptor (beta chain) was recorded in a study of CD8 T cells in ankylosing spondylitis. This clonotype was seen repeatedly, ten times or more. Its antigen is undetermined. The CDR3 runs to 14 residues. CDR1 is DFQATT and CDR2 is SNEGSKA in the germline V gene (reference sequence). Trimming took 6 bases from V and 3 from J; bases not matched to a gene: 7. Study outcomes and limitations: Blood from ankylosing spondylitis patients appeared to carry a characteristic eight-variant TCR beta motif. Reports of some motif variants in reactive arthritis synovial fluid and blood predate this one. The authors reported significant enrichment of disease-linked clones in matched ankylosing spondylitis synovial fluid.

Quantitative 5'-RACE with molecular barcodes was used to make the TCR beta libraries. TCRdb reprocessed the 5' RACE reads via MiXCR and lists one record per CDR3 protein. The repertoire holds about 160,000 distinct CDR3 sequences, with around two fifths as singletons. The sequence was collected from a male donor with ankylosing spondylitis. The chain employs TRBV20-1 and TRBJ2-1, with 8 bases fitting TRBD2. Sequenced: synovial fluid, either unsorted or a sorted T cell fraction (not recorded which). CDR3 region: CSAGGRGDYNEQFF. The DNA of the CDR3 is TGCAGTGCAGGTGGGCGGGGGGACTACAATGAGCAGTTCTTC.